Here is one T cell receptor beta chain with its context. Its antigen is still unknown. CDR3 size: 14 residues. The germline V gene encodes CDR1 MNHNS and CDR2 SASEGT. J was trimmed by 3 bases and V by 1 base; bases with no gene match: 0. This sample is drawn from a study of cytomegalovirus exposure and HLA in healthy donors. Whole-study results and caveats: In an earlier analysis, in about 530 donors, most V segments appeared productive either ~87% or ~30% of the time. Further analysis, carried out later, found HLA-associated TCR beta chains more clonally expanded than equally common other chains. High sensitivity and specificity were reportedly achieved when the classifier diagnosed cytomegalovirus status.

The PCR had 60 Vbeta and 13 Jbeta primers. Sequenced by immunoSEQ multiplex PCR; TCRdb stores in-frame clones only, minus some. The repertoire holds some 150,000 clones, about 72% seen once, with more than 1.2% in the top ten. Healthy bone marrow donors supplied every sample. This TCR was recovered from a man in his 60s in good health and CMV-seronegative. The chain couples TRBV6-1 to TRBJ2-7, with 10 nucleotides matching TRBD1. The sequenced material came from PBMCs. The CDR3 region is CASSEGTGGYEQYF. The CDR3 DNA follows: TGTGCCAGCAGTGAAGGGACAGGGGGCTACGAGCAGTACTTC.